The rows below give T cell receptor beta chains drawn from one sample of a study of CD8 T cells in ankylosing spondylitis. Using its own MiXCR run on the 5' RACE reads, TCRdb lists one record per CDR3 protein. The sample holds about 52,000 distinct CDR3 sequences, about 7.8% seen once. The sequencing sample was made of blood, either unsorted or a sorted T cell fraction (not recorded which). These receptors came from a female donor with ankylosing spondylitis or in good health (not recorded which). Both conserved end residues are part of each CDR3.

17,TRBJ1-6,TRBV28,CASRLRTESSYNSPLHF
16,TRBJ1-5,TRBV20-1,CSARDRAAYSNQPQHF
15,TRBJ2-1,TRBV5-1,CASSGGTGTGNEQFF
14,TRBJ1-1,TRBV12-3/TRBV12-4,CASSLATGVTEAFF
14,TRBJ1-1,TRBV5-1,CASSLGVVVVEAFF
14,TRBJ2-7,TRBV27,CASCRDRDNYEQYF
15,TRBJ2-4,TRBV7-2,CASSFSGTGGNIQYF
14,TRBJ2-2,TRBV2,CASSQQPNTGELFF
15,TRBJ1-3,TRBV5-8,CASSRRGPFGNTIYF
16,TRBJ2-4,TRBV9,CASSVGPGLAKNIQYF
12,TRBJ1-2,TRBV25-1,CASQTVNYGYTF
15,TRBJ2-2,TRBV19,CASGVGQTNTGELFF
14,TRBJ1-2,TRBV10-3,CAISEPGQPYGYTF
19,TRBJ2-2,TRBV5-1,CASSLRDTGGWANTGELFF
15,TRBJ1-5,TRBV5-1,CASSPGQGLNQPQHF
15,TRBJ1-1,TRBV5-5,CASSLSFQQNTEAFF
14,TRBJ2-5,TRBV28,CASSRGQSQETQYF
19,TRBJ2-6,TRBV11-2,CASSLDLLAGGSGANVLTF
17,TRBJ1-2,TRBV7-2,CASSSKGGRNKNYGYTF
21,TRBJ2-1,TRBV5-1,CASSRNPYQWFTGGTYNEQFF
13,TRBJ1-3,TRBV7-9,CASSLQGANTIYF
14,TRBJ1-5,TRBV3-1,CASSQGWGNQPQHF
14,TRBJ1-1,TRBV12-3/TRBV12-4,CASSPGTHGTEAFF
15,TRBJ1-1,TRBV5-1,CASSYNSGGDTEAFF
14,TRBJ2-3,TRBV5-8,CASSSGLDGDTQYF
17,TRBJ2-6,TRBV5-1,CASSLDGLGTGANVLTF
14,TRBJ1-5,TRBV5-1,CASSLEGSNQPQHF
17,TRBJ2-3,TRBV3-1,CASSQARELAFTDTQYF
18,TRBJ2-5,TRBV4-1,CASSLPMGIAGGQETQYF
13,TRBJ2-2,TRBV29-1,CSVSRANTGELFF
15,TRBJ2-3,TRBV3-1,CASSQDVGFPDTQYF
16,TRBJ1-6,TRBV28,CASSFQGAIENSPLHF
16,TRBJ2-5,TRBV5-1,CASSLVFSGPQETQYF
12,TRBJ1-1,TRBV25-1,CATGDKPTEAFF
13,TRBJ1-1,TRBV5-6,CASSLTPNTEAFF
14,TRBJ2-7,TRBV12-3/TRBV12-4,CASSLWGPNYEQYF
13,TRBJ1-5,TRBV20-1,CSAKLPGGQPQHF
14,TRBJ2-1,TRBV12-3/TRBV12-4,CASSSNRGDNEQFF
10,TRBJ1-1,TRBV20-1,CSAPTDEAFF
16,TRBJ2-6,TRBV6-5,CASSYGQSSGANVLTF
13,TRBJ1-1,TRBV5-1,CASSLLINTEAFF